This T cell receptor beta chain is drawn from a study of blood T cell repertoires in COVID-19. Study-level background: PBMCs, B-cell-depleted T cells, or T cells provided the cDNA or gDNA that made up the material.

The CDR3 is 16 amino acids. CDR1 and CDR2 (germline): SGHRS, YFSETQ. V gave up 1 base and J gave up 1 base; unmatched junction bases: 4. Clones were sequenced by immunoSEQ multiplex PCR, and TCRdb holds only the in-frame ones, with some missing. Of approximately 260,000 clones listed, around 91% are singletons. Sequenced sample: peripheral blood. The V call is TRBV5-1, the J call TRBJ2-2; 7 bases align to TRBD1. This clonotype originated in a woman in her fifties or sixties with COVID-19, enrolled during active disease. CDR3 coding DNA: TGCGCCAGCAGCTTGTCAGGGGGACAGAACACCGGGGAGCTGTTTTTT. Residues: CASSLSGGQNTGELFF.